This is a list of T cell receptor beta chains from one sample in a study of CXCR3-negative and CXCR3-positive naive CD8 T cells. TCRdb re-called the 5' RACE reads; one entry per CDR3 protein, DNA not given. This sample's table reports 92,000 or so distinct CDR3 sequences. Sequenced material: naive CXCR3- CD8+ T cells from blood. Receptors originate from a human donor in good health. Some clones in this sample may be carry-over from other donors' samples. The CDR3 runs from the conserved cysteine through the conserved F or W.

V	J	CDR3
TRBV14	TRBJ2-7	CASSLKVYEQYF
TRBV6-2/TRBV6-3	TRBJ1-1	CASSYNPDRMNTEAFF
TRBV11-2	TRBJ2-2	CASYLTGANTGELFF
TRBV12-5	TRBJ1-2	CASGLEGPNYGYTF
TRBV3-1	TRBJ2-7	CASSFISAYEQYF
TRBV29-1	TRBJ2-1	CSGQGAFSYNEQFF
TRBV27	TRBJ2-1	CASSLGAGSEQFF
TRBV29-1	TRBJ2-1	CSAGTSDYNEQFF
TRBV7-2	TRBJ1-1	CASSLESPEAFF
TRBV2	TRBJ2-2	CASSRGLNTGELFF
TRBV29-1	TRBJ2-5	CSVELAGHQETRYF
TRBV3-1	TRBJ2-7	CASSARPSTFSYEQYF
TRBV7-2	TRBJ2-7	CASSFFRETYEQYF
TRBV7-9	TRBJ2-7	CASSLTYGQGGYEQYF
TRBV7-7	TRBJ2-7	CASSLTGFDEQYF
TRBV7-9	TRBJ1-1	CASSFRTNTEAFF
TRBV29-1	TRBJ1-5	CSAQTGSDQPQHF
TRBV28	TRBJ2-7	CASSLYAELTYEQYF
TRBV4-3	TRBJ2-6	CASSQDSVPSSGANVLTF
TRBV30	TRBJ1-1	CAWSVWGTEAFF
TRBV29-1	TRBJ1-2	CSVDEPDTGDGYTF
TRBV29-1	TRBJ2-7	CSIIGSSYEQYF
TRBV12-3/TRBV12-4	TRBJ2-5	CASSLKVPPGETQYF
TRBV3-1	TRBJ2-7	CASSQDGLAGDSYEQYF